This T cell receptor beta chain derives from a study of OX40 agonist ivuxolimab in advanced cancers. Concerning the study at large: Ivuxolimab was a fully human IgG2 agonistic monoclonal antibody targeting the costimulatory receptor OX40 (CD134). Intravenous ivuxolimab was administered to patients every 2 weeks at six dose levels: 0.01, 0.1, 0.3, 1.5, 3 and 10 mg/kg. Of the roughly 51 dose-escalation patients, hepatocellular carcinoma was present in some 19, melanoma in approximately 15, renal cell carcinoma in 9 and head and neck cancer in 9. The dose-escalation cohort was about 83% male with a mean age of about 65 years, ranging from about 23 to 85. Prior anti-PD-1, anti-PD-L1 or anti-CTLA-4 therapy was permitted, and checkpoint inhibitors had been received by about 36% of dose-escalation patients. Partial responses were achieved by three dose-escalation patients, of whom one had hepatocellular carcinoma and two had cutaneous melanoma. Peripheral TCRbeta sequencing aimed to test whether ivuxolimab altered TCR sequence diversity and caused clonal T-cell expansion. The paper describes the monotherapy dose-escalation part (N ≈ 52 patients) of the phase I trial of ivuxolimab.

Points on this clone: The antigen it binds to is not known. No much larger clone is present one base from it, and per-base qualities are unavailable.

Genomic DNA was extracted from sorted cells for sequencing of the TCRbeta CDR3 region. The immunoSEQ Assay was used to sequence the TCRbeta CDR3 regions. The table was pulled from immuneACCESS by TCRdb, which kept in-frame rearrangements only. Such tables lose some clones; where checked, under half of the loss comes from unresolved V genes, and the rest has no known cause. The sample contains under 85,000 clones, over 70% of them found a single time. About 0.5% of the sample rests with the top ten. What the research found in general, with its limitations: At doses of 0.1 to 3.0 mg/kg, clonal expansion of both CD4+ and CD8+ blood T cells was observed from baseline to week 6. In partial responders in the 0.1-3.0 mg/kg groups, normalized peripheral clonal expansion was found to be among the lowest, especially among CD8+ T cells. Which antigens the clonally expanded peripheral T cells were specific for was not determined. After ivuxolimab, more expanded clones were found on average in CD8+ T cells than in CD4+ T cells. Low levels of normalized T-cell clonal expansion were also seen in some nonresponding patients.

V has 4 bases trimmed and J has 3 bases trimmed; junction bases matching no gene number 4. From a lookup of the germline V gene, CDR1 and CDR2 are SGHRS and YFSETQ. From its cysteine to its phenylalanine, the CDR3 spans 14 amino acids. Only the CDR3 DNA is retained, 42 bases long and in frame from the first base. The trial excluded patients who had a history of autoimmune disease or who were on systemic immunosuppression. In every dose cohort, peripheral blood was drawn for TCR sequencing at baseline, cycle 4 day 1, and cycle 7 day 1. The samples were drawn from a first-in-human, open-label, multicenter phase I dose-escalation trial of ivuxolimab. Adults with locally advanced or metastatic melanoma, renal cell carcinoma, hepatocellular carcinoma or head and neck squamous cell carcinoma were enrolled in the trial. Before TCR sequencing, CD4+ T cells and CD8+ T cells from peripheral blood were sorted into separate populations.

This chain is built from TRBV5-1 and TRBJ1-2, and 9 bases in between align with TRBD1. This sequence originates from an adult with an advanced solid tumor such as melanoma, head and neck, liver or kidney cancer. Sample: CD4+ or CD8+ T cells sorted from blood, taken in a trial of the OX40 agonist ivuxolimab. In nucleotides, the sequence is TGCGCCAGCAGCCCCGGGACAGGGTACTATGGCTACACCTTC. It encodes CASSPGTGYYGYTF.